These 22 T cell receptor beta chains came from one sample sequenced in a study of cytomegalovirus exposure and HLA in healthy donors. The PCR made use of 60 Vbeta and 13 Jbeta primers. Libraries were prepared by immunoSEQ multiplex PCR; TCRdb keeps only in-frame clonotypes and omits some of them. The sample holds approximately 190,000 clones. Sequences were obtained from PBMCs. The receptors stem from a boy aged 5-17 years in good health and CMV-seronegative.

V and J are TRBV4-1 and TRBJ2-3; the match to TRBD2 covers 7 bases. The CDR3 contains 15 residues. Germline V gives CDR1 MGHRA, CDR2 YSYEKL. V lost 4 bases, J lost 3 bases, and 7 bases stayed unmatched. CDR3 bases: TGCGCCAGCAGCCCTCTAGGACTAGGAACAGATACGCAGTATTTT. Protein sequence: CASSPLGLGTDTQYF.

The chain links TRBV19 to TRBJ2-2, with D possibly matching TRBD1 (6 bases). Germline V gene data show CDR1 as LNHDA and CDR2 as SQIVND (reference sequence). The V end was cut by 8 bases, the J end by 4 bases, with 11 bases between. This CDR3 is built from 13 residues. This CDR3 reads CASFRQATGELFF. In DNA, the CDR3 is TGTGCCAGTTTCCGACAGGCCACCGGGGAGCTGTTTTTT.

The chain recombines TRBV19 with TRBJ2-1, with 7 nucleotides matching TRBD2. Trimming removed 5 bases from V and 4 bases from J; junction bases left unmatched: 8. The CDR3 contains 15 residues. From germline, CDR1 is LNHDA and CDR2 SQIVND (reference sequence). CDR3 nucleotides: TGTGCCAGTAGTTCAACCGGGACTATTTACAATGAGCAGTTCTTC. Protein sequence: CASSSTGTIYNEQFF.

The chain links TRBV6-1 to TRBJ2-7; 7 nucleotides align to TRBD2. After removal of 6 bases from V and 4 bases from J, the junction contained 3 bases not matched to a gene. CDR3 size: 12 residues. Germline CDR1 reads MNHNS; CDR2 reads SASEGT. This chain's CDR3 is CASRGGLYEQYF. In DNA, the CDR3 is TGTGCCAGCAGGGGGGGGTTGTACGAGCAGTACTTC.

The chain combines TRBV30 with TRBJ2-2; D perhaps matches TRBD1 (5 bases). Trimming shortened V by 5 bases and J by 5 bases, and 12 bases separated the two germline ends. Germline-derived CDR1 and CDR2 are GTSNPN and SVGIG (reference sequence). The CDR3 runs to 13 residues. This chain's CDR3 is CAWGKTVTGELFF. The CDR3 coding sequence is TGTGCCTGGGGAAAGACAGTTACCGGGGAGCTGTTTTTT. Together with reference TRBV30 and TRBJ2-2, the CDR3 gives the full variable domain: SQTIHQWPATLVQPVGSPLSLECTVEGTSNPNLYWYRQAAGRGLQLLFYSVGIGQISSEVPQNLSASRPQDRQFILSSKKLLLSDSGFYLCAWGKTVTGELFFGEGSRLTVL.

The CDR3: CASSLTPFSGNTIYF. The CDR3, as DNA: TGCGCCAGCAGTTTGACACCATTCTCTGGAAACACCATATATTTT. The chain is built from TRBV4-1 and TRBJ1-3, with no clear D. The CDR3 loop spans 15 amino acids. Germline-derived CDR1 and CDR2 are MGHRA and YSYEKL. V lost 6 bases and J 0 bases, leaving 12 bases between the germline ends.

The gene calls are TRBV7-9 and TRBJ1-6; 7 positions agree with TRBD1. The CDR3 covers 15 residues. Trimming at V came to 3 bases and at J to 5 bases, leaving 4 bases not matched to a gene. CDR1 and CDR2 from the germline V gene are SEHNR and FQNEAQ (reference sequence). The chain's CDR3 is CASSLWDRDNSPLHF. The CDR3 nucleotides are TGTGCCAGCAGCTTGTGGGACAGAGATAATTCACCCCTCCACTTT.

The chain employs TRBV6-5 and TRBJ1-1; possibly TRBD1 for D (6 bases). V was shortened by 10 bases and J by 0 bases, with 15 bases between the two germline ends. Germline CDR1 reads MNHEY; CDR2 reads SVGAGI. This CDR3 region has 14 residues. The CDR3 protein is CAITGQPMNTEAFF. CDR3 DNA sequence: TGTGCCATAACTGGACAGCCCATGAACACTGAAGCTTTCTTT.

The chain combines TRBV5-1 with TRBJ1-2, with TRBD1 matching over 9 bases. Germline CDR1 and CDR2: SGHRS and YFSETQ. The CDR3 consists of 16 residues. Unmatched junction bases numbered 9, after V lost 5 bases and J lost 1 base. This CDR3 reads CASRTDPGQGNYGYTF. As DNA, the CDR3 is TGCGCCAGCAGAACCGACCCGGGACAGGGTAACTATGGCTACACCTTC.

The V gene is TRBV19, the J gene TRBJ1-3; D perhaps matches TRBD1 (6 bases). The ends were cut back, 5 bases at V and 4 bases at J, with 15 bases in the middle. The CDR3 totals 15 residues. Germline CDR1 reads LNHDA; CDR2 reads SQIVND (reference sequence). The DNA of the CDR3 is TGTGCCAGTAGTGAGGGACACGCCACGGGAAACACCATATATTTT. Translating gives CASSEGHATGNTIYF.

The chain joins TRBV7-9 to TRBJ2-5; TRBD2 agrees at 12 bases. CDR1 SEHNR and CDR2 FQNEAQ come from the germline V gene (reference sequence). The trim removed 5 bases at V and 5 bases at J, leaving 9 bases unmatched. The CDR3 contains 16 residues. CDR3 amino acids: CASSPRTSGVGETQYF. In DNA form, the CDR3 reads TGTGCCAGCAGCCCCCGGACTAGCGGGGTTGGGGAGACCCAGTACTTC.

DNA of the CDR3: TGTGCCAGCAGCGCGGGGACAGCTTATAATTCACCCCTCCACTTT. This gives the protein CASSAGTAYNSPLHF. The V gene is TRBV9, the J gene TRBJ1-6; 7 bases match TRBD1. This CDR3 has 15 amino acids. The germline V gene encodes CDR1 SGDLS and CDR2 YYNGEE. V dropped 3 bases and J dropped 4; count of bases not matched to a gene: 4.

The chain carries TRBV11-2 and TRBJ2-5, with 14 nucleotides matching TRBD2. Judging by the DNA end, TRBJ2-7 fits better; the J call may be wrong. The CDR3 runs 16 residues. Germline V CDR1 and CDR2: SGHAT, FQNNGV. CDR3: CASSQGLAGVRYEQYF. CDR3 nucleotides: TGTGCCAGCAGCCAGGGACTAGCGGGGGTGCGATACGAGCAGTACTTC.

The chain joins TRBV7-6 to TRBJ2-1; 8 nucleotides line up with TRBD2. Germline assignment: CDR1 SGHVS and CDR2 FNYEAQ. V lost 2 bases and J lost 7; bases outside the gene matches: 16. The CDR3 covers 18 residues. The CDR3 sequence is CASSLTGGAGDKSNEQFF. For the CDR3, the DNA is TGTGCCAGCAGCTTAACGGGCGGAGCGGGGGACAAAAGTAATGAGCAGTTCTTC.

The chain recombines TRBV5-1 with TRBJ2-3; TRBD2 aligns across 10 bases. The CDR3 runs to 15 residues. J lost 3 bases, V lost 4 bases, and 5 bases had no gene match. Per the germline V gene, CDR1 is SGHRS and CDR2 is YFSETQ. CDR3 sequence (DNA): TGCGCCAGCAGCCAACTAGCGGGGACTACAGATACGCAGTATTTT. Translation: CASSQLAGTTDTQYF. Using reference TRBV5-1 and TRBJ2-3 for the parts outside the CDR3, the full variable domain is KAGVTQTPRYLIKTRGQQVTLSCSPISGHRSVSWYQQTPGQGLQFLFEYFSETQRNKGNFPGRFSGRQFSNSRSEMNVSTLELGDSALYLCASSQLAGTTDTQYFGPGTRLTVL.

The V call is TRBV19, the J call TRBJ2-3; maybe TRBD2 (5 bases). The V end lost 1 base, the J end lost 5 bases, and 13 bases lay between the germline ends. CDR3 length: 15 residues. Germline V gene data show CDR1 as LNHDA and CDR2 as SQIVND (reference sequence). This CDR3 reads CASSIGPSEVDTQYF. For the CDR3, the DNA is TGTGCCAGTAGTATAGGCCCCTCGGAGGTAGATACGCAGTATTTT. Using reference TRBV19 and TRBJ2-3 for the parts outside the CDR3, the full variable domain is DGGITQSPKYLFRKEGQNVTLSCEQNLNHDAMYWYRQDPGQGLRLIYYSQIVNDFQKGDIAEGYSVSREKKESFPLTVTSAQKNPTAFYLCASSIGPSEVDTQYFGPGTRLTVL.

This sequence joins TRBV5-1 and TRBJ2-1; 11 positions match TRBD2. The CDR3 is 17 residues long. Germline CDR1 and CDR2: SGHRS and YFSETQ. Unmatched junction bases numbered 9, after V lost 3 bases and J lost 4 bases. The CDR3, as DNA: TGCGCCAGCAGCTCCCCACCTCTAGCGGGGGGTTACAATGAGCAGTTCTTC. It is translated as CASSSPPLAGGYNEQFF.

The J gene is TRBJ2-5, the V gene TRBV5-1, with TRBD2 matching 8 bases. Germline assignment: CDR1 SGHRS and CDR2 YFSETQ. The CDR3 totals 14 residues. With V trimmed by 0 bases and J by 5 bases, 3 bases remained unmatched. CDR3: CASSLGPSGETQYF. CDR3 in DNA: TGCGCCAGCAGCTTGGGGCCTAGCGGGGAGACCCAGTACTTC.

CDR3 sequence (DNA): TGTGCCACCAGCAGCCAGGCCTTCAATGAAAAACTGTTTTTT. It codes for CATSSQAFNEKLFF. The J gene is TRBJ1-4, the V gene TRBV15; D gene ambiguous. This CDR3 is built from 14 residues. Germline V gene sequence: CDR1 LNHNV, CDR2 YYDKDF (reference sequence). Deletions cut 3 bases from V and 5 bases from J, with 10 bases between.

V usage is TRBV2 and J usage is TRBJ2-5; TRBD2 agrees at 9 bases. Losses at the gene ends were 6 bases for V and 1 base for J; bases not matched to a gene: 12. This CDR3 is built from 17 residues. Germline lookup yields CDR1 SNHLY and CDR2 FYNNEI. The CDR3 nucleotides read TGTGCCAGCAGGGATAGCGGGGGTAATGTATTCCAAGAGACCCAGTACTTC. The encoded protein is CASRDSGGNVFQETQYF.

The chain combines TRBV19 with TRBJ2-5, with 7 bases matching TRBD1. The CDR3 spans 15 residues. The J segment lost 5 bases and the V segment lost 5 bases, leaving 11 bases of the junction unmatched. Germline CDR1 reads LNHDA; CDR2 reads SQIVND (reference sequence). The CDR3 region is CASSALTGFGETQYF. The CDR3 DNA reads TGTGCCAGTAGTGCCTTGACAGGGTTCGGGGAGACCCAGTACTTC.

The V and J genes are TRBV7-2 and TRBJ1-5; 12 bases match TRBD1. The CDR3 sequence is 16 residues long. Trimming at V came to 4 bases and at J to 4 bases, leaving 5 bases not matched to a gene. Germline V gives CDR1 SGHTA, CDR2 FQGNSA. The CDR3: CASSWGQGAGNQPQHF. In DNA form, the CDR3 reads TGTGCCAGCAGCTGGGGACAGGGGGCAGGGAATCAGCCCCAGCATTTT. Based on the CDR3 plus reference TRBV7-2 and TRBJ1-5, the full variable domain is GAGVSQSPSNKVTEKGKDVELRCDPISGHTALYWYRQSLGQGLEFLIYFQGNSAPDKSGLPSDRFSAERTGGSVSTLTIQRTQQEDSAVYLCASSWGQGAGNQPQHFGDGTRLSIL.